A single sample is the source of the 32 T cell receptor beta chains below, sequenced in a study of T cell repertoires in cytomegalovirus infection. These receptors' targets are unknown. TCRdb processed the reads anew with MiXCR; each CDR3 protein has one entry. The sample lists some 940,000 distinct CDR3 sequences; approximately 31% were seen once. Sample: cultured CD8+ T cells from PBMCs, taken from culture after CMV antigen stimulation. Receptors were obtained from a human donor in good health (CMV status not recorded). Some clones in this sample may be carry-over from other donors' samples.

The gene calls are TRBV15 and TRBJ2-1; no definite D call. Germline CDR1 is LNHNV and CDR2 is YYDKDF (reference sequence). The length of the CDR3 is 12 residues. V was pared by 2 bases and J by 4 bases, with 3 bases between. This CDR3 is CATSRPYNEQFF. The CDR3 region has the DNA TGTGCCACCAGCAGACCATACAATGAGCAGTTCTTC. The full variable domain, in which reference TRBV15 and TRBJ2-1 provide the parts outside the CDR3, is DAMVIQNPRYQVTQFGKPVTLSCSQTLNHNVMYWYQQKSSQAPKLLFHYYDKDFNNEADTPDNFQSRRPNTSFCFLDIRSPGLGDTAMYLCATSRPYNEQFFGPGTRLTVL.

The chain joins TRBV5-6 to TRBJ2-2, with 8 bases aligning to TRBD2. Losses at the gene ends were 2 bases for V and 6 bases for J; bases not matched to a gene: 12. This CDR3 is 17 amino acids long. CDR1 and CDR2 (germline): SGHDT, YYEEEE. The CDR3 DNA reads as TGTGCCAGCAGCTTCACCATAGCGGGGCCTAACGCCGGGGAGCTGTTTTTT. Its translation is CASSFTIAGPNAGELFF.

The V and J genes are TRBV4-1 and TRBJ2-2; D gene uncertain. Germline V CDR1 and CDR2: MGHRA, YSYEKL. Trimming left V 3 bases short and J 1 base short, with 21 bases between. The CDR3 totals 19 residues. Written as DNA, the CDR3 is TGCGCCAGCAGCCAGGATACGTTGATTGCGTCACAGAACACCGGGGAGCTGTTTTTT. As protein: CASSQDTLIASQNTGELFF.

The chain carries TRBV9 and TRBJ2-3, with D possibly TRBD1 on 9 matching bases. Trimming took 3 bases from V and 3 from J, leaving 17 bases between them. This CDR3 spans 16 amino acids. The germline V gene has CDR1 SGDLS and CDR2 YYNGEE. The CDR3 DNA reads TGTGCCAGCAGCGCGGGAGGGGGACAGGGTACAGATACGCAGTATTTT. It encodes CASSAGGGQGTDTQYF.

This clonotype came up a few times. The rearrangement links TRBV7-9 to TRBJ2-7; either TRBD1 or TRBD2 may supply D (5 bases each). Trimming shortened V by 5 bases and J by 1 base, and 18 bases separated the two germline ends. The germline gives CDR1 SEHNR, CDR2 FQNEAQ (reference sequence). The CDR3 runs 16 residues. CDR3 protein: CASSPPGAPHSYEQYF. The CDR3 DNA sequence: TGTGCCAGCAGCCCTCCCGGGGCGCCCCATTCCTACGAGCAGTACTTC.

The V and J genes are TRBV7-6 and TRBJ2-1, with D tentatively TRBD1 (7 bases). Trimming shortened V by 9 bases and J by 5 bases, and 14 bases separated the two germline ends. Germline V CDR1 and CDR2: SGHVS, FNYEAQ. The CDR3 is made up of 13 amino acids. CDR3 DNA: TGTGCCAGTGGAGGGGGCAAAGACAATGAGCAGTTCTTC. Protein: CASGGGKDNEQFF.

This clonotype was recorded at least ten times. V gene TRBV4-2 combines with J gene TRBJ2-5, with D unclear. The ends were cut back, 0 bases at V and 0 bases at J, with 5 bases in the middle. The germline gives CDR1 LGHNA, CDR2 YNFKEQ. The CDR3 is made up of 14 amino acids. CDR3 bases: TGTGCCAGCAGCCAAGAAATGAACCAAGAGACCCAGTACTTC. This gives the protein CASSQEMNQETQYF.

This chain joins TRBV6-1 and TRBJ1-5, with TRBD1 matching 7 bases. Losses at the gene ends were 0 bases for V and 5 bases for J; bases not matched to a gene: 16. The CDR3 totals 19 residues. Germline assignment: CDR1 MNHNS and CDR2 SASEGT. CDR3 amino acids: CASSEALRGRNDLYQPQHF. For the CDR3, the DNA is TGTGCCAGCAGTGAAGCGCTCAGGGGGAGAAATGACCTTTATCAGCCCCAGCATTTT.

The V call is TRBV10-2, the J call TRBJ1-2, with D tentatively TRBD1 (5 bases). V was pared by 1 base and J by 6 bases, with 6 bases between. Germline loops: CDR1 WSHSY, CDR2 SAAADI. The CDR3 runs to 12 residues. The CDR3 region is CASSEWGDGYTF. The CDR3 coding sequence is TGCGCCAGCAGTGAGTGGGGGGATGGCTACACCTTC.

This chain joins TRBV11-2 and TRBJ2-3; no clear D gene. Per the germline V gene, CDR1 is SGHAT and CDR2 is FQNNGV. The V end was cut by 2 bases, the J end by 4 bases, with 13 bases between. The CDR3 totals 15 residues. The CDR3 DNA follows: TGTGCCAGCAGCTTAAAATCATTGGCTCCAGATACGCAGTATTTT. It specifies CASSLKSLAPDTQYF.

The chain uses TRBV7-9 and TRBJ1-1; weak D call: TRBD1 (6 bases). The CDR3 spans 16 residues. Per the germline V gene, CDR1 is SEHNR and CDR2 is FQNEAQ (reference sequence). Trimming shortened V by 1 base and J by 1 base, and 13 bases separated the two germline ends. The CDR3 nucleotides are TGTGCCAGCAGCTTAGTGGGGGGACAAAGGAACACTGAAGCTTTCTTT. It yields the protein CASSLVGGQRNTEAFF.

This clonotype occurred a few times. The chain uses TRBV7-9 and TRBJ1-5; maybe TRBD1 (6 bases). This CDR3 has 19 residues. In germline, CDR1 is SEHNR, CDR2 FQNEAQ (reference sequence). V lost 5 bases and J 1 base, leaving 24 bases between the germline ends. CDR3 DNA sequence: TGTGCCAGCAGCCGTAGGACAGTAGTCCGCCATGGGAGCAATCAGCCCCAGCATTTT. This translates into CASSRRTVVRHGSNQPQHF.

The chain uses TRBV20-1 and TRBJ1-1; tentatively, D is TRBD1 (5 bases). Trimming shortened V by 3 bases and J by 4 bases, and 21 bases separated the two germline ends. CDR1 is DFQATT, CDR2 SNEGSKA, per germline (reference sequence). CDR3 size: 16 residues. The CDR3, as DNA: TGCAGTGCTAGGGGGGGGGGAATTTCGGTGGCCACTGAAGCTTTCTTT. Protein product: CSARGGGISVATEAFF.

This clonotype was seen more than once but under ten times. This chain connects TRBV12-3 or TRBV12-4 to TRBJ2-7, with D possibly TRBD2 on 6 matching bases. Deletions cut 6 bases from V and 4 bases from J, with 19 bases between. The CDR3 contains 15 residues. The CDR3 nucleotides are TGTGCCAGCAGCCCGTACGGACCTGGAGGGTACGAGCAGTACGTC. Its protein product is CASSPYGPGGYEQYV.

The chain couples TRBV14 to TRBJ1-6, with D unresolved. The CDR3 runs 17 residues. The V end lost 3 bases, the J end lost 0 bases, and 12 bases lay between the germline ends. CDR1 is SGHDN and CDR2 is FVKESK in the germline V gene. The CDR3 region has the DNA TGTGCCAGCAGCCATCCCGGCGGGAGCTCCTATAATTCACCCCTCCACTTT. This sequence encodes CASSHPGGSSYNSPLHF. The full variable domain, with the rest looked up from reference TRBV14 and TRBJ1-6, is EAGVTQFPSHSVIEKGQTVTLRCDPISGHDNLYWYRRVMGKEIKFLLHFVKESKQDESGMPNNRFLAERTGGTYSTLKVQPAELEDSGVYFCASSHPGGSSYNSPLHFGNGTRLTVT.

The chain links TRBV6-1 to TRBJ2-3; possibly TRBD1 or TRBD2 for D (5 bases each). V lost 9 bases to trimming and J lost 6 bases, with 22 bases between them. Germline V gene lookup returns CDR1 MNHNS and CDR2 SASEGT. The CDR3 spans 15 residues. CDR3 residues: CASSVPGARPDTQYF. DNA for the CDR3: TGTGCCAGTTCGGTCCCCGGGGCGAGGCCCGATACGCAGTATTTT.

The chain couples TRBV12-5 to TRBJ2-2, with a tentative D call TRBD2 (6 bases). V was pared by 5 bases and J by 3 bases, with 19 bases between. The CDR3 extends over 17 amino acids. CDR1 and CDR2 (germline): LGHNT, FRNRAP. In DNA form, the CDR3 reads TGTGCTAGTGGTCCCCCCTTTGGGGAGGAATACACCGGGGAGCTGTTTTTT. This sequence encodes CASGPPFGEEYTGELFF.

This clonotype occurred many times. The chain combines TRBV14 with TRBJ2-1; D is undetermined. Trimming cost V 5 bases and J 7 bases, with 12 bases left between them. Germline V gene lookup returns CDR1 SGHDN and CDR2 FVKESK. The CDR3 is 13 residues long. The CDR3 nucleotides read TGTGCCAGCAGCTCCTGGACCGGGAATGAGCAGTTCTTC. As protein: CASSSWTGNEQFF.

The chain joins TRBV4-1 to TRBJ2-7; D gene ambiguous. The CDR3 sequence is 15 residues long. Germline V CDR1 and CDR2: MGHRA, YSYEKL. Between the trimmed V and J ends, which lost 0 bases and 3 bases, there was a span of 12 bases. The CDR3 is CASSQEGQVFYEQYF. The DNA for the CDR3 is TGCGCCAGCAGCCAAGAAGGGCAGGTTTTCTACGAGCAGTACTTC.

There are a few counts of this clonotype. This chain links TRBV7-2 with TRBJ2-5, with TRBD2 as a possible D gene (6 bases). CDR1 is SGHTA, CDR2 FQGNSA, per germline. Trimming removed 0 bases at V and 7 bases at J, with 12 bases between. The CDR3 has 14 amino acids. The CDR3 sequence: CASSLARGRATQYF. In nucleotides, the CDR3 is TGTGCCAGCAGCTTAGCGCGGGGAAGGGCGACCCAGTACTTC. The variable domain in full, completed from reference TRBV7-2 and TRBJ2-5, reads GAGVSQSPSNKVTEKGKDVELRCDPISGHTALYWYRQSLGQGLEFLIYFQGNSAPDKSGLPSDRFSAERTGGSVSTLTIQRTQQEDSAVYLCASSLARGRATQYFGPGTRLLVL.

The sample holds a few counts of this clonotype. This rearrangement joins TRBV19 to TRBJ2-7; 8 nucleotides agree with TRBD2. The CDR3 sequence is 13 residues long. V was pared by 7 bases and J by 1 base, with 3 bases of the junction left unmatched. Germline V gives CDR1 LNHDA, CDR2 SQIVND (reference sequence). The CDR3 nucleotides read TGTGCCAGTATTAGCGGGGAATCCTACGAGCAGTACTTC. Its translation: CASISGESYEQYF.

V is TRBV7-2 and J is TRBJ2-1, with 12 bases identical to TRBD1. Germline V lookup: CDR1 SGHTA, CDR2 FQGNSA. The CDR3 has 14 amino acids. V was pared by 4 bases and J by 8 bases, with 3 bases of the junction left unmatched. The DNA for the CDR3 is TGTGCCAGCAGCTCCGGGACAGGGGGCGATGAGCAGTTCTTC. This sequence encodes CASSSGTGGDEQFF.

In this sample, this clonotype turned up a few times. This rearrangement joins TRBV2 to TRBJ2-6, with D perhaps matching TRBD1 or TRBD2 (6 bases each). The V and J ends lost 8 bases and 5 bases respectively, with 16 bases between them. Germline CDR1 SNHLY, CDR2 FYNNEI. The CDR3 runs 15 residues. The DNA of the CDR3 is TGTGCCAGCCTCGGAGGGGGTGGTAGGGCCAACGTCCTGACTTTC. The encoded protein is CASLGGGGRANVLTF.

V gene TRBV10-3 combines with J gene TRBJ2-1; TRBD2 matches at 11 bases. CDR3 length equals 18 residues. The ends lost 2 bases at V and 1 base at J; junction bases unmatched: 7. CDR1 is ENHRY, CDR2 SYGVKD, per germline. The CDR3 region is CAISETSGGRASYNEQFF. CDR3 DNA sequence: TGTGCCATCAGTGAGACTAGCGGGGGTAGGGCATCCTACAATGAGCAGTTCTTC.

The V gene is TRBV6-2 or TRBV6-3, the J gene TRBJ1-5; a weak D match, TRBD1 (5 bases). V lost 6 bases and J 2 bases, leaving 11 bases between the germline ends. The CDR3 has 14 amino acids. Per the germline V gene, CDR1 is MNHEY and CDR2 is SVGEGT. CDR3 coding DNA: TGTGCCAGCAGCCACGACAGTCGCAATCAGCCCCAGCATTTT. Translated: CASSHDSRNQPQHF.

This clonotype was observed a few times. This chain connects TRBV9 to TRBJ1-2; 7 bases line up with TRBD1. The germline gives CDR1 SGDLS, CDR2 YYNGEE. The trim removed 3 bases at V and 4 bases at J, leaving 15 bases unmatched. The CDR3 has 17 amino acids. CDR3 nucleotide sequence: TGTGCCAGCAGCGCGCGTTATACAGGGGAAAGGGGCTATGGCTACACCTTC. Its protein is CASSARYTGERGYGYTF.

This clonotype was seen only a few times. The V gene is TRBV15, the J gene TRBJ1-4, with D maybe TRBD1 (5 bases). Trimming shortened V by 4 bases and J by 8 bases, and 23 bases separated the two germline ends. This CDR3 region has 17 residues. Germline assignment: CDR1 LNHNV and CDR2 YYDKDF (reference sequence). DNA for the CDR3: TGTGCCACCAGCACTACTCTTGGCGGGCCTAAGGGGGAAAAACTGTTTTTT. Its translation is CATSTTLGGPKGEKLFF.

In DNA, the CDR3 is TGTGCCAGCAGTGAAAGGGTCAGAGTCTACGAGCAGTACGTC. Translated: CASSERVRVYEQYV. The J gene is TRBJ2-7, the V gene TRBV6-1; D is unclear. The CDR3 is made up of 14 amino acids. In germline, CDR1 is MNHNS, CDR2 SASEGT. V was clipped by 2 bases and J by 3 bases, with 11 bases between them.

This clonotype was seen repeatedly, ten times or more. The rearrangement links TRBV7-9 to TRBJ2-7, with 8 bases fitting TRBD2. CDR1 and CDR2 from the germline V gene are SEHNR and FQNEAQ (reference sequence). CDR3 length: 14 residues. J lost 6 bases, V lost 11 bases, and 15 bases had no gene match. The CDR3 reads CASSGGSDALEQYV. In DNA form, the CDR3 reads TGTGCCTCCTCGGGGGGGAGCGATGCGCTCGAGCAGTACGTC.

The rearrangement uses TRBV7-2 and TRBJ2-7; D might be TRBD2 (5 bases). Trimming pared 0 bases from V and 2 bases from J, leaving 20 bases between. CDR1 is SGHTA, CDR2 FQGNSA, per germline. The CDR3 runs 18 residues. In DNA, the CDR3 is TGTGCCAGCAGCTTAGCGCCGACCTACGCGGGTCCGACCTACGAGCAGTACTTC. Translation: CASSLAPTYAGPTYEQYF.

The chain combines TRBV27 with TRBJ1-2; D possibly corresponds to TRBD1 (6 bases). CDR3 length: 15 residues. Trimming took off 5 bases at V and 8 bases at J, with 21 bases between the two ends. Germline V lookup: CDR1 MNHEY, CDR2 SMNVEV (reference sequence). The CDR3 protein is CASSIGTPGTGGYTF. CDR3 nucleotides: TGTGCCAGCAGTATTGGGACACCGGGAACGGGGGGCTACACCTTC.

The chain couples TRBV13 to TRBJ2-1, with 7 bases fitting TRBD1. V dropped 1 base and J dropped 0; count of bases not matched to a gene: 12. Germline CDR1 and CDR2: PRHDT and FYEKMQ (reference sequence). This CDR3 spans 19 amino acids. CDR3 DNA sequence: TGTGCCAGCAGCTTAGAAGGTGGAACAGGGGAATACTCCTACAATGAGCAGTTCTTC. Amino acids: CASSLEGGTGEYSYNEQFF.